One TCR beta chain is described in this entry. A second PCR, run for about 6 to 12 cycles, used a sample-barcoded 5' primer plus a J-beta primer mix. TCRdb re-called the 5' RACE reads through MiXCR, storing one row per CDR3 protein. This sample yields about 640,000 distinct CDR3 sequences, of which roughly 53% are seen a single time; 30% to 40% belongs to the top ten. The CDR3 length is 13 residues. These data belong to a study of blood T cells in healthy people across ages. This TCR came from a man aged 55 to 70 in good health. Sequenced: blood. The chain links TRBV12-3 or TRBV12-4 to TRBJ2-4; perhaps TRBD2 as D (6 bases). The J call may be incorrect, as the DNA end agrees better with TRBJ2-7. CDR3 coding DNA: TGTGCCAGCAGTTGGGGGGAGGCGGACGAGCAGTACTTC. Translating gives CASSWGEADEQYF.